These 9 T cell receptor beta chains share one sample of origin, sequenced in a study of cytomegalovirus exposure and HLA in healthy donors. Vbeta (60) and Jbeta (13) primers were used in the PCR. Assay: immunoSEQ multiplex PCR; the TCRdb copy retains only in-frame clones and omits some. In the table there are about 160,000 clones, roughly 85% of which are singletons. Input material: PBMCs. These receptors came from a man aged 40-55 years in good health and CMV-seronegative.

The V call is TRBV21-1, the J call TRBJ2-1; the listed D gene, TRBD1, was not tested against the DNA. TRBV21-1 is an annotated pseudogene. The CDR3 consists of 17 residues. CDR3 coding DNA: TGTGCCAGCAGCAAAACCAAACAGGGATTTGCCTACAATGAGCAGTTCTTC. As protein: CASSKTKQGFAYNEQFF.

The chain has TRBV5-1 and TRBJ1-3; the match to TRBD1 covers 8 bases. Losses at the gene ends were 0 bases for V and 2 bases for J; bases not matched to a gene: 4. This CDR3 spans 16 amino acids. The germline CDR1 and CDR2 sequences are SGHRS and YFSETQ. CDR3 coding DNA: TGCGCCAGCAGCTTGGGGCAGGGGGCCCCTGGAAACACCATATATTTT. Encoded protein: CASSLGQGAPGNTIYF.

CDR3 in DNA: TGCGCCAGCAGTAAAGCGGACAGGGGGAGTTACAATGAGCAGTTCTTC. This translates into CASSKADRGSYNEQFF. The rearrangement uses TRBV23-1 and TRBJ2-1, with 10 bases fitting TRBD1. TRBV23-1 is flagged as an ORF with uncertain function. The V gene end was trimmed by 5 bases and the J gene end by 4 bases; junction bases not matched to a gene: 8. The CDR3 runs to 16 residues.

This clone was seen only once. V is TRBV28 and J is TRBJ2-5, with 9 bases fitting TRBD2. V gave up 7 bases and J gave up 5 bases; unmatched junction bases: 5. The CDR3 has 13 amino acids. Germline assignment: CDR1 MDHEN and CDR2 SYDVKM. CDR3: CASIAGGRETQYF. The CDR3 region has the DNA TGTGCCAGCATCGCGGGAGGGAGGGAGACCCAGTACTTC. Filled out from reference TRBV28 and TRBJ2-5, the complete variable domain reads DVKVTQSSRYLVKRTGEKVFLECVQDMDHENMFWYRQDPGLGLRLIYFSYDVKMKEKGDIPEGYSVSREKKERFSLILESASTNQTSMYLCASIAGGRETQYFGPGTRLLVL.

The chain combines TRBV6-6 with TRBJ1-2, with D perhaps TRBD1 (5 bases). With 2 bases removed from V and 2 bases from J, the gap between germline ends came to 12 bases. The length of the CDR3 is 15 residues. Germline V gene data show CDR1 as MNHNY and CDR2 as SVGAGI (reference sequence). Here the CDR3 DNA reads TGTGCCAGCAGTTACCGGGGGTCTGGAAACTATGGCTACACCTTC. It is translated as CASSYRGSGNYGYTF.

The CDR3 DNA follows: TGCGCCAGCGGCGGACTAGCGGGAGGCCGAGAGACCCAGTACTTC. This sequence encodes CASGGLAGGRETQYF. The chain recombines TRBV5-1 with TRBJ2-5; 14 positions agree with TRBD2. From germline, CDR1 is SGHRS and CDR2 YFSETQ. J lost 4 bases, V lost 7 bases, and 6 bases had no gene match. The CDR3 contains 15 residues.

V gene TRBV29-1 combines with J gene TRBJ2-2; the D gene is possibly TRBD1 (7 bases). Trimming took 6 bases from V and 7 from J, leaving 15 bases between them. CDR1 SQVTM and CDR2 ANQGSEA come from the germline V gene. The CDR3 totals 13 residues. CDR3 sequence: CSVLTGRGGELFF. CDR3 DNA: TGCAGCGTGCTGACAGGGCGGGGCGGGGAGCTGTTTTTT.

The rearrangement links TRBV5-4 to TRBJ2-3; D is unresolved. The CDR3 totals 16 residues. Deletions cut 0 bases from V and 1 base from J, with 12 bases between. CDR1 is SGHNT and CDR2 is YYREEE in the germline V gene (reference sequence). CDR3 bases: TGTGCCAGCAGCTTGGCAGCGAGTTTTGGCACAGATACGCAGTATTTT. Translating it yields CASSLAASFGTDTQYF. Full variable domain (rest looked up from reference TRBV5-4 and TRBJ2-3): ETGVTQSPTHLIKTRGQQVTLRCSSQSGHNTVSWYQQALGQGPQFIFQYYREEENGRGNFPPRFSGLQFPNYSSELNVNALELDDSALYLCASSLAASFGTDTQYFGPGTRLTVL.

This clone was detected only a few times. The chain has TRBV6-4 and TRBJ2-1, with TRBD1 matching over 9 bases. The length of the CDR3 is 13 residues. The germline V gene has CDR1 MRHNA and CDR2 SNTAGT. V lost 6 bases, J lost 7 bases, and 4 bases stayed unmatched. The CDR3, as DNA: TGTGCCAGCAGCGGGACAGGGCAGAATGAGCAGTTCTTC. Its protein product is CASSGTGQNEQFF.